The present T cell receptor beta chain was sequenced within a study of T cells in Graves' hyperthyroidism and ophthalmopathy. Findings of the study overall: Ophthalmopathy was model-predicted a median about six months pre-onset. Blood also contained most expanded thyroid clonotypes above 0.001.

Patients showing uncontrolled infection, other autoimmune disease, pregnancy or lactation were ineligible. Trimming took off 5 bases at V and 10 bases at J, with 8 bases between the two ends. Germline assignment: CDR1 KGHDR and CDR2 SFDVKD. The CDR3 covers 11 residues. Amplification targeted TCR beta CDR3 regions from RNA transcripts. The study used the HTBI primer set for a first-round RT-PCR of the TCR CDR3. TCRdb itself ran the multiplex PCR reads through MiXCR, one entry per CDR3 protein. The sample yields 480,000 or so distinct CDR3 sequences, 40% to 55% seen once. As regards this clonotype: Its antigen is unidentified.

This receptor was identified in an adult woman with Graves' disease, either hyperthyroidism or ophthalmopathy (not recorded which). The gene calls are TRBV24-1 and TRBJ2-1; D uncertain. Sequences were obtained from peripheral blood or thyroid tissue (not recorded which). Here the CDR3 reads CATSVGYEQFF. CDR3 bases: TGTGCCACCAGTGTAGGGTACGAGCAGTTCTTC.